This is a list of T cell receptor beta chains from one sample in a study of T cell changes during pregnancy in multiple sclerosis. The method was immunoSEQ multiplex PCR; TCRdb's version includes in-frame clones alone and lacks a portion of them. This repertoire shows some 80,000 clones, 90% to 95% found once; its top ten account for less than 0.15%. The starting material was CD4+ T cells from peripheral blood mononuclear cells, obtained after pregnancy. These receptors came from a female donor with multiple sclerosis, enrolled in a pregnancy study. The CDR3 runs from the conserved cysteine through the conserved F or W. A D gene is named only where the DNA matches it firmly. Part of the rows lack a size; the others show once, few, many or a class for expanded clones.

13	.	TRBV5-1	TRBJ2-5	TRBD1	CASSFGQGETQYF	TGCGCCAGCAGCTTCGGACAGGGAGAGACCCAGTACTTC
13	.	TRBV2	TRBJ2-7	TRBD1	CATEGQTAYEQYF	TGTGCCACCGAGGGACAGACCGCCTACGAGCAGTACTTC
14	once	TRBV19	TRBJ2-1	TRBD2	CASSSASGRGKQFF	TGTGCCAGTAGTTCGGCTAGCGGGAGAGGGAAGCAGTTCTTC
15	.	TRBV30	TRBJ2-1	TRBD1	CAGTARGRNYNEQFF	TGTGCCGGGACAGCCAGGGGGCGGAACTACAATGAGCAGTTCTTC
13	.	TRBV5-6	TRBJ1-1	TRBD1	CASSRADRVEAFF	TGTGCCAGCAGCAGGGCCGACAGGGTAGAAGCTTTCTTT
15	.	TRBV4-1	TRBJ2-7	.	CASSQDTGGPYEQYF	TGCGCCAGCAGCCAAGATACCGGGGGACCCTACGAGCAGTACTTC
17	.	TRBV25-1	TRBJ2-3	TRBD2	CASSEWASGRAADTQYF	TGTGCCAGCAGTGAATGGGCTAGCGGGAGGGCCGCAGATACGCAGTATTTT
13	.	TRBV19	TRBJ2-4	TRBD1	CATRGQGENIQYF	TGTGCCACCCGGGGACAGGGGGAAAACATTCAGTACTTC
17	.	TRBV2	TRBJ1-3	.	CATHRGGRSSSGNTIYF	TGTGCCACCCACCGGGGGGGCAGGTCCAGCTCTGGAAACACCATATATTTT
15	.	TRBV7-2	TRBJ2-3	.	CASSRPGEGTDTQYF	TGTGCCAGCAGCCGCCCGGGAGAGGGGACAGATACGCAGTATTTT
15	.	TRBV14	TRBJ2-5	.	CASSQAWGVQETQYF	TGTGCCAGCAGCCAAGCGTGGGGAGTTCAGGAGACCCAGTACTTC
14	.	TRBV28	TRBJ2-7	TRBD2	CASSFLAGGSEQYF	TGTGCCAGCAGTTTTCTTGCGGGAGGTTCCGAGCAGTACTTC
17	.	TRBV7-9	TRBJ2-7	.	CASSEFALGHPTDEQYF	TGTGCCAGCAGCGAATTTGCGCTGGGACATCCCACTGACGAGCAGTACTTC
15	.	TRBV28	TRBJ2-5	.	CASSPPRGGQETQYF	TGTGCCAGCAGCCCGCCCCGGGGTGGACAAGAGACCCAGTACTTC
17	.	TRBV13	TRBJ2-1	TRBD2	CASSRRLAGGLYNEQFF	TGTGCCAGCAGCCGCCGACTAGCGGGAGGGCTATACAATGAGCAGTTCTTC
16	.	TRBV5-1	TRBJ2-7	.	CASSLVTWTGSYEQYF	TGCGCCAGCAGCTTGGTGACATGGACTGGATCCTACGAGCAGTACTTC
14	.	TRBV5-1	TRBJ2-7	.	CASSFGLSGDEQYF	TGCGCCAGCAGCTTCGGACTATCCGGAGACGAGCAGTACTTC
14	.	TRBV19	TRBJ2-7	.	CASSIGRGSIEQYF	TGTGCCAGTAGTATTGGCCGGGGATCGATTGAGCAGTACTTC
12	.	TRBV6-5	TRBJ2-7	.	CASSNSVYEQYF	TGTGCCAGCAGCAACTCCGTCTACGAGCAGTACTTC
15	.	TRBV11-1	TRBJ2-7	TRBD2	CASSAPGLAGIEQYF	TGTGCCAGCAGCGCCCCAGGGCTAGCGGGGATCGAGCAGTACTTC
11	few	TRBV20-1	TRBJ1-1	.	CSASGPIEAFF	TGCAGTGCCTCCGGTCCTATTGAAGCTTTCTTT
13	once	TRBV19	TRBJ2-1	TRBD1	CASRMDREYEQFF	TGTGCCAGTAGGATGGACAGGGAATATGAGCAGTTCTTC
18	.	TRBV19	TRBJ2-7	TRBD2	CASSLAPTSGVSSYEQYF	TGTGCCAGTAGTTTGGCCCCTACTAGCGGAGTGAGCTCCTACGAGCAGTACTTC
16	.	TRBV21-1	TRBJ2-7	.	CASSPRTGGRSYEQYF	TGTGCCAGCAGCCCCCGGACAGGCGGTCGCTCCTACGAGCAGTACTTC
15	.	TRBV28	TRBJ2-7	.	CASSDRDIGSYEQYF	TGTGCCAGCAGCGACCGGGACATTGGGTCCTACGAGCAGTACTTC
18	.	TRBV9	TRBJ2-1	TRBD2	CASSVAPAGELIMGEQFF	TGTGCCAGCAGCGTAGCTCCAGCGGGAGAGCTCATCATGGGTGAGCAGTTCTTC
16	.	TRBV4-1	TRBJ2-3	TRBD2	CASSLPRGGSTDTQYF	TGCGCCAGCAGCCTTCCACGGGGGGGTAGCACAGATACGCAGTATTTT
17	.	TRBV9	TRBJ2-5	TRBD2	CASSVPLYSGKEETQYF	TGTGCCAGCAGCGTCCCCCTCTATAGCGGGAAGGAAGAGACCCAGTACTTC
14	once	TRBV5-1	TRBJ2-7	.	CASSLESTGYEQYF	TGCGCCAGCAGCTTGGAATCAACGGGCTACGAGCAGTACTTC
14	.	TRBV30	TRBJ1-1	.	CAWSTDRNGLQAFF	TGTGCCTGGAGTACCGACAGAAATGGGCTGCAAGCTTTCTTT